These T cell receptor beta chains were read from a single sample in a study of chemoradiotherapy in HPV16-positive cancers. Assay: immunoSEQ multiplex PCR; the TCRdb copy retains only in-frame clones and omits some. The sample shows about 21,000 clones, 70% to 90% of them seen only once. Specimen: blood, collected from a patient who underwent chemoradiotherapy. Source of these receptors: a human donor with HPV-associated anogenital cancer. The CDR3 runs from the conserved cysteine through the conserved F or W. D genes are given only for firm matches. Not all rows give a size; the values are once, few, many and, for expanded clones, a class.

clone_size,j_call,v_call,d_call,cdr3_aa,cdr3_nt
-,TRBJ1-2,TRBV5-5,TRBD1,CASHRDRPNYGYTF,TGTGCCAGCCACCGGGACAGGCCTAACTATGGCTACACCTTC
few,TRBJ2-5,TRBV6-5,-,CASSLGPLETQYF,TGTGCCAGCAGTTTGGGACCCTTGGAGACCCAGTACTTC
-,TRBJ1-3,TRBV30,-,CAWSVRGQGTGNTIYF,TGTGCCTGGAGTGTAAGGGGTCAGGGGACTGGAAACACCATATATTTT
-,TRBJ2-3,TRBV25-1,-,CASSEYSSDTQYF,TGTGCCAGCAGTGAATATAGTTCAGATACGCAGTATTTT
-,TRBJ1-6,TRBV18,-,CASSSIESDSPLHF,TGTGCCAGCTCAAGCATCGAATCCGATTCACCCCTCCACTTT
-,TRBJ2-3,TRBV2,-,CASSRNLGSSTDTQYF,TGTGCCAGCAGTCGTAACTTGGGGTCTAGCACAGATACGCAGTATTTT
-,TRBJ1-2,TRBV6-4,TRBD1,CASSPTVTGNAGYTF,TGTGCCAGCAGCCCTACCGTGACAGGGAATGCTGGCTACACCTTC
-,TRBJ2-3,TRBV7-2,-,CASKPGPRDTQYF,TGTGCCAGCAAACCGGGCCCCAGAGATACGCAGTATTTT
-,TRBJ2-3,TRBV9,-,CASSVWAPYEGTDTQYF,TGTGCCAGCAGCGTATGGGCCCCTTATGAGGGCACAGATACGCAGTATTTT
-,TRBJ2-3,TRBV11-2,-,CASSSYRGKADTQYF,TGTGCCAGCAGCTCCTACCGCGGGAAGGCAGATACGCAGTATTTT
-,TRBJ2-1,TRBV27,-,CASSFLVGGLNNEQFF,TGTGCCAGCAGTTTCCTCGTCGGAGGTCTTAACAATGAGCAGTTCTTC
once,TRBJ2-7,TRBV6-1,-,CASAAGSYEQYF,TGTGCCAGCGCTGCGGGGAGCTACGAGCAGTACTTC
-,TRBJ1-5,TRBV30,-,CAWATNLGQPQHF,TGTGCCTGGGCGACGAACCTCGGCCAGCCCCAGCATTTT
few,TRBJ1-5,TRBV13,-,CARPTGYGQPQHF,TGTGCCAGGCCAACAGGGTACGGTCAGCCCCAGCATTTT
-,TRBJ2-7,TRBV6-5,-,CASSSPTEGGYEQYF,TGTGCCAGCAGTTCCCCCACAGAGGGGGGCTACGAGCAGTACTTC
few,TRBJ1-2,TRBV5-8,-,CASSLRIGDGYTF,TGTGCCAGCAGCTTAAGGATAGGAGATGGCTACACCTTC
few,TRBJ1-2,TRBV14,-,CASSQDWGGNYGYTF,TGTGCCAGCAGCCAAGATTGGGGAGGGAACTATGGCTACACCTTC
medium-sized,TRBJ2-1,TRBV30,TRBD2,CAWRQLAGVANEQFF,TGTGCCTGGAGGCAACTAGCGGGAGTGGCTAATGAGCAGTTCTTC
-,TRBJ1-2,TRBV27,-,CASSLSSGFPMIYGYTF,TGTGCCAGCAGTTTATCGTCGGGATTCCCTATGATCTATGGCTACACCTTC
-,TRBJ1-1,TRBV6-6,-,CASSHSGFNTEAFF,TGTGCCAGCAGCCACTCAGGGTTTAACACTGAAGCTTTCTTT
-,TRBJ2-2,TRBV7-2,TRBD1,CASSLKGQGGGELFF,TGTGCCAGCAGCCTCAAGGGACAGGGGGGCGGGGAGCTGTTTTTT
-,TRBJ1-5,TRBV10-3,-,CAISESSTRGNQPQHF,TGTGCCATCAGTGAGTCGAGCACGAGGGGGAATCAGCCCCAGCATTTT
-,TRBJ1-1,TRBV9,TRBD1,CASKLGTGELNTEAFF,TGTGCCAGCAAATTGGGAACAGGGGAATTGAACACTGAAGCTTTCTTT
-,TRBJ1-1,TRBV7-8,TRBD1,CASSSLDRGFLSEAFF,TGTGCCAGCAGCTCGCTGGACAGGGGGTTTCTGTCTGAAGCTTTCTTT
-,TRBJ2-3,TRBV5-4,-,CASSSERISTDTQYF,TGTGCCAGCAGCTCGGAGCGGATTAGCACAGATACGCAGTATTTT
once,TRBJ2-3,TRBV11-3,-,CASSLEGLSSTDTQYF,TGTGCCAGCAGCTTAGAAGGGTTATCTAGCACAGATACGCAGTATTTT
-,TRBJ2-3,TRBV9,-,CASSGGGGPSTQYF,TGTGCCAGCAGCGGGGGAGGAGGGCCCAGTACGCAGTATTTT
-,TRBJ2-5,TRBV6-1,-,CASSEHEVIETQYF,TGTGCCAGCAGTGAACACGAGGTGATAGAGACCCAGTACTTC
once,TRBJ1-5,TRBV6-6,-,CASSYSSVNQPQHF,TGTGCCAGCAGTTACTCGTCAGTCAATCAGCCCCAGCATTTT
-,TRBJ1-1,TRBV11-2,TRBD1,CASSSAGGLSTEAFF,TGTGCCAGCAGCTCAGCAGGGGGGTTGAGCACTGAAGCTTTCTTT
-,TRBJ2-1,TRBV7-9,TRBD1,CASSSWTGTNEQFF,TGTGCCAGCAGCTCCTGGACAGGGACCAATGAGCAGTTCTTC
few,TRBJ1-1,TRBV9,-,CASSAGQRDTEAFF,TGTGCCAGCAGCGCAGGACAGAGGGACACTGAAGCTTTCTTT
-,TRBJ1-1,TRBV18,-,CASSPRVGENTEAFF,TGTGCCAGCTCACCCAGGGTAGGAGAGAACACTGAAGCTTTCTTT
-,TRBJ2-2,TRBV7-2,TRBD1,CASSPWTGDTGELFF,TGTGCCAGCAGCCCGTGGACAGGGGACACCGGGGAGCTGTTTTTT
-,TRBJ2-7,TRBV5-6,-,CASSSEDGSSYEQYF,TGTGCCAGCAGCTCTGAGGACGGGAGCTCCTACGAGCAGTACTTC
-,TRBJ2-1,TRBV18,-,CASSPSGTANEQFF,TGTGCCAGCTCACCGTCCGGGACGGCAAATGAGCAGTTCTTC
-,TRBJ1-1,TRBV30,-,CAGLLRGNTEAFF,TGTGCTGGTCTCCTACGTGGGAACACTGAAGCTTTCTTT
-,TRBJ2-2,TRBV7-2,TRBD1,CASSLGQPSTGELFF,TGTGCCAGCAGCCTGGGACAGCCAAGCACCGGGGAGCTGTTTTTT
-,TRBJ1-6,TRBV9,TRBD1,CASSTTGGGNSPLHF,TGTGCCAGCAGCACCACAGGGGGAGGTAATTCACCCCTCCACTTT
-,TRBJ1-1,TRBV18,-,CASSPKGNTEAFF,TGTGCCAGCTCACCGAAGGGGAACACTGAAGCTTTCTTT
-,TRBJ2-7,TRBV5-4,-,CASSLALESSYEQYF,TGTGCCAGCAGCTTGGCGTTGGAAAGCTCCTACGAGCAGTACTTC
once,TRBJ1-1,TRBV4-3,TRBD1,CASSQDTTGANTEAFF,TGCGCCAGCAGCCAAGATACCACAGGGGCGAACACTGAAGCTTTCTTT
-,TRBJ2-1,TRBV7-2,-,CASSSGQIDYNEQFF,TGTGCCAGCAGCTCCGGACAGATCGACTACAATGAGCAGTTCTTC
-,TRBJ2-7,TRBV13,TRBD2,CASSFPSGGADEQYF,TGTGCCAGCAGCTTTCCTAGCGGGGGGGCAGACGAGCAGTACTTC
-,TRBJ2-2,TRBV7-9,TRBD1,CASTGQGAHMGTGELFF,TGTGCCAGCACCGGACAGGGGGCGCATATGGGCACCGGGGAGCTGTTTTTT